This TCR beta chain is drawn from a study of human versus mouse CDR3 diversity and MHC coevolution. The wider study: immunoSEQ was reported to reach one in 200,000 T cells sensitivity. Valid reads per sample ranged from roughly 5.5 x 10^6 to 1.8 x 10^7. Study-wide findings and caveats: By iCHAO1, human TCR beta clonotypes numbered roughly 1.7 million, the most.

Naive CD4 T cells, CD45RO-negative and CD62L-positive, were flow-sorted from PBMCs. The germline V gene has CDR1 GTSNPN and CDR2 SVGIG (reference sequence). Trimming stripped 3 bases from V and 3 bases from J, with 16 bases between. This CDR3 has 15 residues. The method was immunoSEQ multiplex PCR; TCRdb's version includes in-frame clones alone and lacks a portion of them. This table holds around 77,000 clones, just under 95% found once. A remark on this clone: Its cognate antigen is unknown.

The sample consisted of naive CD4+ T cells from blood. Noted subset: CD45RO-negative CD62L-positive naive CD4 T cells. The chain couples TRBV30 to TRBJ2-3, with D possibly TRBD2 on 6 matching bases. This clonotype was sampled from a person aged 30-69 years in good health. CDR3 in amino acids: CAWRPPGRGTDTQYF. The DNA of the CDR3 is TGTGCCTGGAGGCCCCCCGGCCGGGGGACAGATACGCAGTATTTT.